This T cell receptor (beta chain) was observed in a study of cytomegalovirus exposure and HLA in healthy donors. General study points: Cytomegalovirus association was listed for 150 or so TCR beta chains.

Clones were sequenced by immunoSEQ multiplex PCR, and TCRdb holds only the in-frame ones, with some missing. The sample holds hundreds of thousands of clones, around 86% seen once. The study drew the donors from its 120-subject validation cohort, separate from the roughly 710-subject first cohort. Trimming pared 4 bases from V and 2 bases from J, leaving 11 bases between. CDR1 MGHRA and CDR2 YSYEKL come from the germline V gene. The length of the CDR3 is 14 residues. In the case of this clone: No antigen is known for it.

The sequence came from a woman aged 18-29 years in good health and CMV-seronegative. The genes are TRBV4-1 and TRBJ2-5, with D possibly being TRBD1 (5 bases). The sample taken for sequencing was PBMCs. CDR3 amino acids: CASSPLTEQETQYF. CDR3 in DNA: TGCGCCAGCAGCCCCCTGACAGAACAAGAGACCCAGTACTTC.